The subject of this entry is one TCR beta chain. Its target is not known. 60 Vbeta and 13 Jbeta primers were used in PCR. Clones were read by immunoSEQ multiplex PCR, and TCRdb kept only the in-frame ones, dropping some. This sample carries some 150,000 clones, approximately 80% of them seen once, and the ten largest clones take 5.5% to 6.5%. This sample is drawn from a study of cytomegalovirus exposure and HLA in healthy donors. Study-wide findings and caveats: The study reported that TCR beta sequences accurately predicted HLA-A and HLA-B alleles in most subjects. In a later analysis, specific HLA alleles were associated with under 20,000 TCR beta sequences at a 0.05 false discovery rate.

CDR1 is SGHRS and CDR2 is YFSETQ in the germline V gene. V was pared by 4 bases and J by 5 bases, with 6 bases of the junction left unmatched. There are 15 residues in the CDR3. Sequenced: PBMCs. The TCR was taken from a woman aged 40 to 49 in good health and CMV-seropositive. This chain joins TRBV5-1 and TRBJ2-1; TRBD2 agrees at 10 bases. CDR3 in DNA: TGCGCCAGCAGCCGAAGCGGGAGGGAAGACAATGAGCAGTTCTTC. It translates to CASSRSGREDNEQFF.